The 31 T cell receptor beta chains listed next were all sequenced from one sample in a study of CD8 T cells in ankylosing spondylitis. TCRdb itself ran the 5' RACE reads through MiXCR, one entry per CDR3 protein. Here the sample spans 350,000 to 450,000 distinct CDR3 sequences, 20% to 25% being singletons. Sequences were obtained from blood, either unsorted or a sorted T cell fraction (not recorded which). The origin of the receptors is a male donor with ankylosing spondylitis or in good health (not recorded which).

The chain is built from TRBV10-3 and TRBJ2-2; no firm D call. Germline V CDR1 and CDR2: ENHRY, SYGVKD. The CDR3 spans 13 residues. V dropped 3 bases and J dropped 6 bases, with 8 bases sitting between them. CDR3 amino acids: CAISDRLSGELFF. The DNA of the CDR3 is TGTGCCATCAGTGATCGGCTATCCGGGGAGCTGTTTTTT.

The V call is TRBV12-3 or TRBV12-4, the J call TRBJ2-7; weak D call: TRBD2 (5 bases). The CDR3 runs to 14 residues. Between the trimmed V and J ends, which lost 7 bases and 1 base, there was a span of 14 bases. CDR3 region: CASTAGLGSYEQYF. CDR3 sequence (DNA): TGTGCCAGCACGGCGGGCTTAGGGTCCTACGAGCAGTACTTC.

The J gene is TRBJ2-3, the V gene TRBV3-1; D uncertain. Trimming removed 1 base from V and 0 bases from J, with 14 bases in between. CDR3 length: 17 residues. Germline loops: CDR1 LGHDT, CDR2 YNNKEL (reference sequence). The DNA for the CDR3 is TGTGCCAGCAGCCAAGCTTGGGCTGATCCTAGCACAGATACGCAGTATTTT. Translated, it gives CASSQAWADPSTDTQYF.

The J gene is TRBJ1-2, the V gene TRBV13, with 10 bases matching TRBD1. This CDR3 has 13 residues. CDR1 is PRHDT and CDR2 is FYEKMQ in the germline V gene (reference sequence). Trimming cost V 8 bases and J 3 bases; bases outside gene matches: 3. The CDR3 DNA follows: TGTGCCAGCGCCGGGACAGGGGACTATGGCTACACCTTC. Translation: CASAGTGDYGYTF.

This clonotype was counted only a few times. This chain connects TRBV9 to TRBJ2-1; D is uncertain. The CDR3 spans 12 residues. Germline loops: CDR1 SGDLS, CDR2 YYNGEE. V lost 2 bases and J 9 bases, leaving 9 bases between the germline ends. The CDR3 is CASSVKEGEQFF. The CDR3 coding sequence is TGTGCCAGCAGCGTGAAAGAAGGTGAGCAGTTCTTC.

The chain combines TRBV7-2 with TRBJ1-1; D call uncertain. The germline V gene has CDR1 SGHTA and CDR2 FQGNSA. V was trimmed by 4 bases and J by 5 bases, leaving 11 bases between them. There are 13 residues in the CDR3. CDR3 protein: CASSSLLRTEAFF. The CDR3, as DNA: TGTGCCAGCAGCTCCCTGTTACGGACTGAAGCTTTCTTT.

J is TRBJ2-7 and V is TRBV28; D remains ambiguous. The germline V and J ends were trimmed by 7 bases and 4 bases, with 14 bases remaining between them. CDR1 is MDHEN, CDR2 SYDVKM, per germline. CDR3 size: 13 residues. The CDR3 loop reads CASMGKYGYEQYF. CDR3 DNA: TGTGCCAGCATGGGCAAATACGGTTACGAGCAGTACTTC.

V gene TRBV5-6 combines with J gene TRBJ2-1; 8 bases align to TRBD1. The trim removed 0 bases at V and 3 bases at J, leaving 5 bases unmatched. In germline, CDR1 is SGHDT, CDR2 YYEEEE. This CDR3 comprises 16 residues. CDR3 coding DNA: TGTGCCAGCAGCTTGGACGGGACAGGACGCTACAATGAGCAGTTCTTC. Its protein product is CASSLDGTGRYNEQFF.

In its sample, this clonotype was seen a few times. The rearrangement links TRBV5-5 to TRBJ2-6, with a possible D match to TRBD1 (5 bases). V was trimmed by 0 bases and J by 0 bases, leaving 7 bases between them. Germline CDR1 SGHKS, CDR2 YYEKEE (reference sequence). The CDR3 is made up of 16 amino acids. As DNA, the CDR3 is TGTGCCAGCAGCTTGGACAGGTTCTCTGGGGCCAACGTCCTGACTTTC. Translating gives CASSLDRFSGANVLTF.

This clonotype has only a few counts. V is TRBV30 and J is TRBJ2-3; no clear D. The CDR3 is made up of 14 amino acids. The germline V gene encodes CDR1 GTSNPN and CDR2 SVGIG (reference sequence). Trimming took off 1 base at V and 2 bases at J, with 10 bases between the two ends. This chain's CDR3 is CAWSDSLFTDTQYF. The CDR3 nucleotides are TGTGCCTGGAGTGACAGCCTCTTCACAGATACGCAGTATTTT.

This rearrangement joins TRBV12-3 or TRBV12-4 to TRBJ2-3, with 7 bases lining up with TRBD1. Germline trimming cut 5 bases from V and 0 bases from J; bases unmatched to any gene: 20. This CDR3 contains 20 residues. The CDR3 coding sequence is TGTGCCAGCAGTCTTCGGATCACCGGGACAGAACACACTAGCACAGATACGCAGTATTTT. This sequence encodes CASSLRITGTEHTSTDTQYF.

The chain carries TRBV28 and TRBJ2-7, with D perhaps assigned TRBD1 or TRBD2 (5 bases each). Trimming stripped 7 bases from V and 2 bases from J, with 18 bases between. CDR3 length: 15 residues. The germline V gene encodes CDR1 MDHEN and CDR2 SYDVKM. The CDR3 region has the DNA TGTGCCAGCACTCCCCCGGGGACCCTCCCCTACGAGCAGTACTTC. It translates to CASTPPGTLPYEQYF.

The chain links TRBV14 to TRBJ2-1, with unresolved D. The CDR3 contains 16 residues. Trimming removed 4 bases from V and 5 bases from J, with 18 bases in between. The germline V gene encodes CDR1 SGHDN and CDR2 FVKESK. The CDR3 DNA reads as TGTGCCAGCAGCCCGGTTGAGATGGTCACACACAATGAGCAGTTCTTC. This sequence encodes CASSPVEMVTHNEQFF.

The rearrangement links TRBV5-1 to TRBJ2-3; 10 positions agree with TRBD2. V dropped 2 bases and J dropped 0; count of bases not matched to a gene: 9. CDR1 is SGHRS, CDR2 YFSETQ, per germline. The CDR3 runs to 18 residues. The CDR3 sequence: CASSFSASGRSSTDTQYF. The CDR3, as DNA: TGCGCCAGCAGCTTCTCGGCTAGCGGGAGATCTAGCACAGATACGCAGTATTTT.

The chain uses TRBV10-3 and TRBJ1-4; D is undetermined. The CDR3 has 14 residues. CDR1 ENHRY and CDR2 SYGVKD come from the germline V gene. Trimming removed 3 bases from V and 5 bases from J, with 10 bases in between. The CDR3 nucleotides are TGTGCCATCAGTGAATCGACGCCCAATGAAAAACTGTTTTTT. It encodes CAISESTPNEKLFF.

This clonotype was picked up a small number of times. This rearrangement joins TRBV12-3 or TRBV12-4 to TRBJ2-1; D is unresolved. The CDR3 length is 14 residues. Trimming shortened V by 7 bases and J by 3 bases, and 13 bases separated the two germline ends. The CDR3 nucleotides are TGTGCCAGCATCCTGACCGGTCTCTACAATGAGCAGTTCTTC. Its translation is CASILTGLYNEQFF.

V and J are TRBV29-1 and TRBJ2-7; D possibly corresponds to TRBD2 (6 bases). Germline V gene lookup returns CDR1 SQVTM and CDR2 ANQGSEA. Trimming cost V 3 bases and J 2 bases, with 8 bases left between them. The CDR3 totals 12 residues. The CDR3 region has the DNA TGCAGCGTTGAGGGACTGGCCTACGAGCAGTACTTC. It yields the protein CSVEGLAYEQYF.

The chain's CDR3 is CASSQVVAGGPTDTQYF. Written as DNA, the CDR3 is TGCGCCAGCAGCCAAGTGGTAGCGGGGGGACCCACAGATACGCAGTATTTT. This chain uses TRBV4-1 with TRBJ2-3; 10 nucleotides line up with TRBD2. The ends lost 1 base at V and 2 bases at J; junction bases unmatched: 6. The CDR3 has 17 amino acids. Germline CDR1 reads MGHRA; CDR2 reads YSYEKL.

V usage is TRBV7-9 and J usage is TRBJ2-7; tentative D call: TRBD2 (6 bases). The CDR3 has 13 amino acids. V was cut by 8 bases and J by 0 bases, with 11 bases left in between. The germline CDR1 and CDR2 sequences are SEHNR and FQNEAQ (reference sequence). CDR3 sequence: CASGAGGSYEQYF. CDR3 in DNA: TGTGCCAGCGGGGCCGGGGGCTCCTACGAGCAGTACTTC.

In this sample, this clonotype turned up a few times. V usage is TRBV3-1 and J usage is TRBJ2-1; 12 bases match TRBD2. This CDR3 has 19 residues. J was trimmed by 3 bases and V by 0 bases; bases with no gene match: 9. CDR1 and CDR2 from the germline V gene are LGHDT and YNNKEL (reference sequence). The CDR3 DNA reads TGTGCCAGCAGCCAAGAACCTAGCGGGGGGGCTTGGATCTACAATGAGCAGTTCTTC. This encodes CASSQEPSGGAWIYNEQFF.

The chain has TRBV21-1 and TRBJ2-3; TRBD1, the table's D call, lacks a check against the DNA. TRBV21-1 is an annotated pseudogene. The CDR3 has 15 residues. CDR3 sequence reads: CARHRQGGSADTQYF. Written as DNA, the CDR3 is TGTGCCAGACATAGACAGGGGGGATCTGCAGATACGCAGTATTTT.

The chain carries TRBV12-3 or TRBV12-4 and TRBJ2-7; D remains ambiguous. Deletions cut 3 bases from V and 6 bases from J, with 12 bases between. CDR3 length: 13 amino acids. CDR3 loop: CASSFIRSGEQYF. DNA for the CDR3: TGTGCCAGCAGTTTTATCAGGTCGGGCGAGCAGTACTTC.

CDR3 sequence reads: CASSLLAGTENTGELFF. CDR3 nucleotides: TGTGCCAGCAGCTTATTAGCAGGGACAGAGAACACCGGGGAGCTGTTTTTT. The V gene is TRBV7-9, the J gene TRBJ2-2; TRBD1 aligns across 7 bases. The germline V gene has CDR1 SEHNR and CDR2 FQNEAQ (reference sequence). Trimming cost V 2 bases and J 1 base; bases outside gene matches: 7. CDR3 size: 17 residues.

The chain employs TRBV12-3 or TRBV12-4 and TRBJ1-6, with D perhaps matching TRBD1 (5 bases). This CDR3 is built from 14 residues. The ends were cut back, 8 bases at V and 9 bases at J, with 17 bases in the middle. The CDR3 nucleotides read TGTGCCAGCGCAGCTGACGGACACATTTCACCCCTCCACTTT. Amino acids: CASAADGHISPLHF.

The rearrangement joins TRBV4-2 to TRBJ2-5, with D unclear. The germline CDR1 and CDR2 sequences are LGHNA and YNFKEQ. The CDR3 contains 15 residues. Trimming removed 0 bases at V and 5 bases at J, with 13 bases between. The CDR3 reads CASSQESRPAETQYF. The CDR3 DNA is TGTGCCAGCAGCCAAGAGAGTCGCCCAGCGGAGACCCAGTACTTC.

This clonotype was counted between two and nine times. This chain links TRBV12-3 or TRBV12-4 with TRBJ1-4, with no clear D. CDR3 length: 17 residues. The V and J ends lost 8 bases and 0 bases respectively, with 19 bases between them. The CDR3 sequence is CASYSSHGITTNEKLFF. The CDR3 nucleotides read TGTGCCAGCTACAGTTCCCACGGGATCACAACTAATGAAAAACTGTTTTTT.

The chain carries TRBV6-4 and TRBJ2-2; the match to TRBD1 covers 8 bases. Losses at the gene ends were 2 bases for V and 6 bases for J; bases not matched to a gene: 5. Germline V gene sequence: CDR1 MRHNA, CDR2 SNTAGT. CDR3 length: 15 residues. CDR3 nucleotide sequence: TGTGCCAGCAGTGACAAAACAGGGGGATCCGGGGAGCTGTTTTTT. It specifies CASSDKTGGSGELFF.

This CDR3 reads CSARVGQGSGGFHTEIQETQYF. The CDR3 nucleotides read TGCAGTGCTAGAGTAGGTCAAGGTAGCGGGGGGTTCCACACCGAGATACAAGAGACCCAGTACTTC. V usage is TRBV20-1 and J usage is TRBJ2-5; 10 bases are a match to TRBD2. The CDR3 covers 22 residues. V shed 1 base, J shed 2 bases, and the junction held 25 bases outside the gene matches. CDR1 DFQATT and CDR2 SNEGSKA come from the germline V gene (reference sequence).

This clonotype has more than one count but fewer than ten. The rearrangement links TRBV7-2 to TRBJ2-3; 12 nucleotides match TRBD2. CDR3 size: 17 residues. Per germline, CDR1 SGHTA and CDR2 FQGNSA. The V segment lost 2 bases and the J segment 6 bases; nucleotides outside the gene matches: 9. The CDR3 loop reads CASSLRTSGEERDTQYF. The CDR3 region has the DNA TGTGCCAGCAGCTTAAGGACTAGCGGGGAGGAGCGGGATACGCAGTATTTT.

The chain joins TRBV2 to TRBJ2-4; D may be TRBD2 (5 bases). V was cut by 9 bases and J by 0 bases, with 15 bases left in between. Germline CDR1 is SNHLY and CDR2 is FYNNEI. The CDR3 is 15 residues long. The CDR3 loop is CARGSPTLAKNIQYF. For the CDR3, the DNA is TGTGCCAGAGGGAGCCCCACCTTAGCCAAAAACATTCAGTACTTC.

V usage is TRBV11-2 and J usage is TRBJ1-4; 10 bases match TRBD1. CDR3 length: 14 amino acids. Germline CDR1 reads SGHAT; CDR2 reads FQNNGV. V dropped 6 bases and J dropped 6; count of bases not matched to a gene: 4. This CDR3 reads CASRGQGLYEKLFF. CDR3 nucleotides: TGTGCCAGCAGGGGACAGGGGTTGTATGAAAAACTGTTTTTT.